The rows below give T cell receptor beta chains drawn from one sample of a study of radiotherapy plus CTLA-4 blockade in lung cancer. TCRdb keeps only in-frame clones here, not all; method: immunoSEQ multiplex PCR. The table records 11,000 to 15,000 clones, 70% to 85% of them present only once. Material: peripheral blood, obtained from a patient treated with radiotherapy plus ipilimumab. Receptors originate from a human donor with non-small cell lung cancer whose response to radiotherapy plus ipilimumab could not be evaluated. CDR3s include the opening cysteine and the closing phenylalanine or tryptophan. The D gene is left open where the match is weak. Only some rows state a clone size, as once, few, many or a class for expanded clones.

TRBV6-5	TRBJ1-1	.	once	TGTGCCAGCAGTTACGCGGATGTAGGCACTGAAGCTTTCTTT	CASSYADVGTEAFF
TRBV10-1	TRBJ1-2	TRBD1	.	TGCGCCAGCAGTGAGACGACAGGGTCTGGCTACACCTTC	CASSETTGSGYTF
TRBV27	TRBJ2-5	TRBD1	.	TGTGCCAGCACTCAAGCACGGGGCAGGGGGCAAGAGACCCAGTACTTC	CASTQARGRGQETQYF
TRBV7-2	TRBJ1-1	.	.	TGTGCCAGCAGCATACAGGGTGTTGGCACTGAAGCTTTCTTT	CASSIQGVGTEAFF
TRBV5-1	TRBJ2-7	TRBD1	.	TGCGCCAGCAGCTCACGACAGGGATACGAGCAGTACTTC	CASSSRQGYEQYF
TRBV5-6	TRBJ1-1	TRBD1	.	TGTGCCAGCAGCCGACAGGGGGGGAACACTGAAGCTTTCTTT	CASSRQGGNTEAFF
TRBV7-7	TRBJ2-3	TRBD1	few	TGTGCTAGCAGCTCCCGGGACAGGGATGATACGCAGTATTTT	CASSSRDRDDTQYF
TRBV28	TRBJ1-4	TRBD1	few	TGTGCCAGCAGTCCCTCAGGGGGTCTCAATGAAAAACTGTTTTTT	CASSPSGGLNEKLFF
TRBV27	TRBJ2-1	TRBD1	once	TGTGCCAGCACCCTAGGACACGGGACAGGGGTAAACAATGAGCAGTTCTTC	CASTLGHGTGVNNEQFF
TRBV6-5	TRBJ2-7	TRBD2	.	TGTGCCAGCAGACAACAGCGGGGGGCCTCCTACGAGCAGTACTTC	CASRQQRGASYEQYF
TRBV28	TRBJ1-2	TRBD1	.	TGTGCCAGCACCTCCGAGTACAGGGGGATTGGCTATGGCTACACCTTC	CASTSEYRGIGYGYTF
TRBV27	TRBJ2-1	TRBD2	few	TGTGCCAGCTGGGGGGGACGGCGCGGACGGGGGGATGAGCAGTTCTTC	CASWGGRRGRGDEQFF
TRBV4-3	TRBJ1-1	.	few	TGCGCCAGCAGCCAAGATGTTGGGAGGATGAACACTGAAGCTTTCTTT	CASSQDVGRMNTEAFF
TRBV30	TRBJ2-5	TRBD2	.	TGTGCCTGGAGTTTCGGACTAGACAAAGAGACCCAGTACTTC	CAWSFGLDKETQYF
TRBV25-1	TRBJ2-1	TRBD1	few	TGTGCCAGCACCCAAGGGGGGGACAGGGAAGTCGATGAGCAGTTCTTC	CASTQGGDREVDEQFF
TRBV27	TRBJ2-1	.	.	TGTGCCAGCAGTTTCTTGAAAGGGGGGGCAGGGGCCCGCTACAATGAGCAGTTCTTC	CASSFLKGGAGARYNEQFF
TRBV30	TRBJ1-2	TRBD1	.	TGTGCCTGGATGAGACGGGACAGGGGCCCCGGCTACACCTTC	CAWMRRDRGPGYTF